Listed below are T cell receptor beta chains from one sample, sequenced in a study of blood T cell repertoires in COVID-19. Repertoires were generated with immunoSEQ multiplex PCR, while TCRdb's copy carries only in-frame clones and drops some. Among over 150,000 clones, around 84% were seen once, and the ten largest hold 2.5%. The sequencing sample was made of peripheral blood. The receptors were sampled from an elderly woman with COVID-19, enrolled during active disease. CDR3s include the opening cysteine and the closing phenylalanine or tryptophan. Fields, in order: J gene, D gene, clone size, V gene, CDR3 DNA, CDR3 protein. The D gene is left open where the match is weak. For some rows the clone size is stated as once, few or many, or as a class when expanded; others skip it.

>TRBJ1-1|-|-|TRBV9
TGTGCCAGCAGCGTAGGACAGACCCAGACTGAAGCTTTCTTT
CASSVGQTQTEAFF
>TRBJ1-1|-|-|TRBV6-4
TGTGCCAGCAGCCGGGAGGCAGGTCTCACTGAAGCTTTCTTT
CASSREAGLTEAFF
>TRBJ2-7|-|once|TRBV20-1
TGCAGTGCTAGTTCGGGTGTTTCTTACGAGCAGTACTTC
CSASSGVSYEQYF
>TRBJ2-5|-|few|TRBV2
TGTGCCAGCAGTGTCGGGTCGTCCCGGGAGACCCAGTACTTC
CASSVGSSRETQYF
>TRBJ2-7|TRBD2|-|TRBV28
TGTGCCAGCAGTTTATGGGACCAGGGGACTAGCGGGAGGGTATCCTACGAGCAGTACTTC
CASSLWDQGTSGRVSYEQYF
>TRBJ2-7|TRBD2|-|TRBV6-5
TGTGCCAGCAGGTCTAGCGGGAGTAACCACGAGCAGTACTTC
CASRSSGSNHEQYF
>TRBJ2-7|-|-|TRBV15
TGTGCCACCAGCAGAGATGGCTTTGGGGGGGAGCAGTACTTC
CATSRDGFGGEQYF
>TRBJ2-7|-|few|TRBV1
TGCACCAGCAGCCGCGACACCTTACGGCTAGCGGGAGCCTACGAGCAGTACTTC
CTSSRDTLRLAGAYEQYF
>TRBJ1-2|-|-|TRBV18
TGTGCCAGCTCACCAACAGGGAGTGGTGGCTACACCTTC
CASSPTGSGGYTF
>TRBJ2-1|-|-|TRBV7-8
TGTGCCAGCAGCTCCCTAGCCCGGACTGTCCTTAGGCACAATGAGCAGTTCTTC
CASSSLARTVLRHNEQFF
>TRBJ1-5|-|-|TRBV19
TGTGCCAGTAGTCCTGACAGATTCGGGCAGCCCCAGCATTTT
CASSPDRFGQPQHF
>TRBJ2-2|TRBD2|-|TRBV7-3
TGTGCCAGCAGCCCTCGGCGGGAGACTGTCGGGGAGCTGTTTTTT
CASSPRRETVGELFF
>TRBJ2-3|TRBD1|-|TRBV27
TGTGCCAGCAGTCTAGGACAGGCCCGCACAGATACGCAGTATTTT
CASSLGQARTDTQYF
>TRBJ2-1|TRBD1|-|TRBV11-2
TGTGCCAGCAGCTTAGAAGGCGGCAGGGGGCCTTATGAGCAGTTCTTC
CASSLEGGRGPYEQFF
>TRBJ1-1|-|-|TRBV2
TGTGCCAGCAGTGGATCCCGGGGCACTGAAGCTTTCTTT
CASSGSRGTEAFF
>TRBJ2-7|-|-|TRBV9
TGTGCCAGCAGCTCCGACGGGAGCTCCTACGAGCAGTACTTC
CASSSDGSSYEQYF
>TRBJ2-3|-|-|TRBV11-2
TGTGCCAGCAGCTCCCGAAGGGGGAGTGGCACAGATACGCAGTATTTT
CASSSRRGSGTDTQYF
>TRBJ2-6|-|few|TRBV7-9
TGTGCCAGCAGCCTCAGGGTGGCTGGGGCCAACGTCCTGACTTTC
CASSLRVAGANVLTF
>TRBJ2-1|TRBD2|-|TRBV11-2
TGTGCCAGCAGCTTAGAAAGCGGGACGAATGAGCAGTTCTTC
CASSLESGTNEQFF
>TRBJ1-1|-|-|TRBV12-5
TGTGCTAGTGGTTTGGCTGTCGGGGGTTACACTGAAGCTTTCTTT
CASGLAVGGYTEAFF
>TRBJ2-2|-|-|TRBV5-1
TGCGCCAGCAGCTTCGACAGGGAGGCCGGGGAGCTGTTTTTT
CASSFDREAGELFF
>TRBJ1-2|TRBD1|-|TRBV2
TGTGCCAGCAACTCAGAAAGACAGGGTTATGGCTACACCTTC
CASNSERQGYGYTF
>TRBJ2-7|-|-|TRBV18
TGTGCCAGCTCTCCCGGACAGACCTACGAGCAGTACTTC
CASSPGQTYEQYF
>TRBJ2-5|TRBD1|-|TRBV7-2
TGTGCCAGCAGCTTAGCCGGGACAGGGGTATCAGAGACCCAGTACTTC
CASSLAGTGVSETQYF
>TRBJ1-1|TRBD1|-|TRBV18
TGTGCCAGCTATCTAAAGACAGGGGGGACGTCTGGCACTGAAGCTTTCTTT
CASYLKTGGTSGTEAFF
>TRBJ2-7|-|once|TRBV7-2
TGTGCCAGCAGCTTATTCCCAGGGGCCTACGAGCAGTACTTC
CASSLFPGAYEQYF
>TRBJ2-7|TRBD1|-|TRBV9
TGTGCCAGCAGCGTAGAGGACAGGCCCTTCTACGAGCAGTACTTC
CASSVEDRPFYEQYF
>TRBJ1-2|-|-|TRBV29-1
TGCAGCGTTGACTTCCTCACATATGGCTACACCTTC
CSVDFLTYGYTF
>TRBJ2-3|TRBD1|once|TRBV6-5
TGTGCCAGCAGTCGGGACAGGGTTTTAGATACGCAGTATTTT
CASSRDRVLDTQYF
>TRBJ2-1|-|-|TRBV20-1
TGCAGTGCTAGTTTTGGCGGCCTCAATGAGCAGTTCTTC
CSASFGGLNEQFF
>TRBJ1-6|TRBD1|-|TRBV7-2
TGTGCCAGCAGCTTAGATCCAGGGGGGAATTCACCCCTCCACTTT
CASSLDPGGNSPLHF
>TRBJ1-6|-|-|TRBV19
TGTGCCAGTGGTATAGGGGCAGGTGTCGGCAATTCACCCCTCCACTTT
CASGIGAGVGNSPLHF
>TRBJ2-7|TRBD1|-|TRBV28
TGTGCCAGCAGTTTAGTGGGACAGGGGCTTTACGAGCAGTACTTC
CASSLVGQGLYEQYF
>TRBJ2-7|-|once|TRBV2
TGTGCCAGCAGCCGCGACAGCTCCTACGAGCAGTACTTC
CASSRDSSYEQYF
>TRBJ1-6|-|-|TRBV9
TGTGCCAGCAGCGTAGGTGGCACCCCAAATTCACCCCTCCACTTT
CASSVGGTPNSPLHF
>TRBJ2-3|-|-|TRBV28
TGTGCCAGCAGCGAGTTTGGGGCCCGGACAGATACGCAGTATTTT
CASSEFGARTDTQYF
>TRBJ1-1|-|-|TRBV28
TGTGCCAGCAGTTTACAACCGGGGGGCCGTGAAGCTTTCTTT
CASSLQPGGREAFF